These 8 T cell receptor beta chains were all obtained from the same sample, sequenced in a study of blood T cell repertoires in COVID-19. Repertoires were generated with immunoSEQ multiplex PCR, while TCRdb's copy carries only in-frame clones and drops some. Here the sample spans around 87,000 clones, nearly 90% being singletons. The sample comprised peripheral blood. The receptors here all came from a middle-aged man with acute or convalescent COVID-19.

The V and J genes are TRBV6-5 and TRBJ1-1, with D unresolved. Trimming cost V 8 bases and J 5 bases, with 15 bases left between them. Germline values: CDR1 MNHEY, CDR2 SVGAGI. The CDR3 contains 13 residues. The CDR3 coding sequence is TGTGCCAGCCGGAAGGCAGGCGAAACTGAAGCTTTCTTT. This sequence encodes CASRKAGETEAFF.

The V call is TRBV10-3, the J call TRBJ2-3; D perhaps matches TRBD2 (6 bases). The CDR3 has 14 residues. The germline V gene has CDR1 ENHRY and CDR2 SYGVKD. Trimming removed 6 bases at V and 4 bases at J, with 14 bases between. The CDR3 spells CAIRDGRGSDTQYF. The DNA of the CDR3 is TGTGCCATCAGGGACGGTCGGGGGTCAGATACGCAGTATTTT.

The chain links TRBV6-5 to TRBJ2-2, with D possibly matching TRBD1 (6 bases). Trimming stripped 7 bases from V and 2 bases from J, with 14 bases between. The CDR3 has 15 amino acids. From germline, CDR1 is MNHEY and CDR2 SVGAGI. The CDR3 DNA sequence: TGTGCCAGCACTCCTCGGACAGCCAACACCGGGGAGCTGTTTTTT. It codes for CASTPRTANTGELFF.

The CDR3 reads CASSLAGGTGDEAFF. The CDR3 DNA is TGCGCCAGCAGCTTGGCAGGGGGCACAGGTGATGAAGCTTTCTTT. The chain uses TRBV5-1 and TRBJ1-1; TRBD1 aligns across 8 bases. The CDR3 runs 15 residues. Unmatched junction bases numbered 8, after V lost 0 bases and J lost 7 bases. Germline lookup yields CDR1 SGHRS and CDR2 YFSETQ.

The genes are TRBV30 and TRBJ2-7; 8 positions agree with TRBD2. The V gene's germline CDR1 is GTSNPN and CDR2 SVGIG (reference sequence). V shed 3 bases, J shed 4 bases, and the junction held 11 bases outside the gene matches. This CDR3 has 15 residues. The chain's CDR3 is CAWRPASGGRYEQYF. CDR3 coding DNA: TGTGCCTGGAGACCCGCCAGCGGGGGCCGTTACGAGCAGTACTTC.

This chain uses TRBV2 with TRBJ2-5, with D perhaps matching TRBD2 (5 bases). CDR3 length equals 15 residues. Deletions cut 8 bases from V and 7 bases from J, with 23 bases between. CDR1 is SNHLY, CDR2 FYNNEI, per germline. CDR3 protein: CASWGGWSGGGTQYF. The CDR3 DNA is TGTGCCAGCTGGGGTGGCTGGTCGGGTGGAGGGACCCAGTACTTC.

This clone came up once. J is TRBJ1-4 and V is TRBV20-1; possible D gene TRBD1, 5 bases. Trimming shortened V by 3 bases and J by 6 bases, and 14 bases separated the two germline ends. CDR1 and CDR2 from the germline V gene are DFQATT and SNEGSKA (reference sequence). This CDR3 has 14 amino acids. The CDR3 DNA reads TGCAGTGCTAGTATAGCGGCCAGGGATGAAAAACTGTTTTTT. As protein: CSASIAARDEKLFF.

This clone was detected a few times. The J gene is TRBJ2-5, the V gene TRBV9; 10 bases map to TRBD1. V trimming: 2 bases; J trimming: 5 bases; junction bases outside the gene matches: 9. Germline CDR1 reads SGDLS; CDR2 reads YYNGEE. There are 16 residues in the CDR3. The CDR3 DNA follows: TGTGCCAGCAGCGTCGCGGGGACAGGGGATCGTGAGACCCAGTACTTC. Protein: CASSVAGTGDRETQYF.